The clone carrying this T cell receptor (beta chain) was picked up a small number of times. The antigen is undetermined. These data belong to a study of human T cells and chemical hapten exposure. Study-level information: Researchers reported sensitizing an approximately 2 cm by approximately 2 cm upper inner arm skin site with 2% DPC.

TCRdb reprocessed the RACE reads with MiXCR, giving one entry per CDR3 protein. The sample has about 360,000 distinct CDR3 sequences, roughly 6.9% seen once. The time point here: patch test 1, 2 weeks after DPC sensitization. Treatment of the sample: therapeutic diphenylcyclopropenone sensitization with weekly scalp DPC. Alopecia patients deemed DPC-suitable, aged 18 to 70, excluding pregnancy. The V segment lost 4 bases and the J segment 2 bases; nucleotides outside the gene matches: 6. Germline loops: CDR1 DFQATT, CDR2 SNEGSKA (reference sequence). This CDR3 spans 14 amino acids. Study-level points and caveats: Against controls, expanded TCRs gave rise to significantly more large CDR3 similarity clusters.

The source is a woman aged 18-29 years with alopecia areata. Some clones in this sample may be carry-over from other donors' samples. Sequenced here: whole blood, sampled in connection with sensitization to the hapten diphenylcyclopropenone (DPC). The V gene is TRBV20-1, the J gene TRBJ2-7; 9 bases line up with TRBD1. The CDR3 sequence is CSAKRQGGAYEQYF. The CDR3 nucleotides are TGCAGTGCTAAAAGACAGGGGGGAGCCTACGAGCAGTACTTC.